This T cell receptor (beta chain) came from a study of Graves' ophthalmopathy and Graves' hyperthyroidism. The CDR3 is 16 residues long. V lost 3 bases, J lost 8 bases, and 13 bases stayed unmatched. The germline gives CDR1 LNHDA, CDR2 SQIVND (reference sequence). TCR beta CDR3 amplification used RNA transcripts. A first-round RT-PCR used HTBI primers, followed by a second-round multiplex PCR. TCRdb itself ran the multiplex PCR reads through MiXCR, one entry per CDR3 protein. The sample has almost 750,000 distinct CDR3 sequences; 35% to 50% are singletons. Sequencing was performed on peripheral blood. This TCR was sampled from an adult man with Graves' ophthalmopathy. V and J are TRBV19 and TRBJ1-5; 7 bases line up with TRBD1. As DNA, the CDR3 is TGTGCCAGTAGTATTGGAGCCGACAGGGTCTGGGAGCCCCAGCATTTT. Amino acids: CASSIGADRVWEPQHF. The whole variable domain, remainder taken from reference TRBV19 and TRBJ1-5, is DGGITQSPKYLFRKEGQNVTLSCEQNLNHDAMYWYRQDPGQGLRLIYYSQIVNDFQKGDIAEGYSVSREKKESFPLTVTSAQKNPTAFYLCASSIGADRVWEPQHFGDGTRLSIL.